These 27 T cell receptor beta chains were sequenced from one sample in a study. Tregs were sorted as CD4+CD25+CD127-/low cells. Using its own MiXCR run on the 5' RACE reads, TCRdb lists one record per CDR3 protein. Of about 59,000 distinct CDR3 sequences in the sample, 20% to 25% were seen once. What was sequenced was tumor-infiltrating Tregs sorted from the breast tumor. The origin of the receptors is a female donor with breast cancer.

At least ten counts were recorded for this clonotype. The chain combines TRBV5-1 with TRBJ1-2; TRBD1 is a possible D gene (5 bases). The germline CDR1 and CDR2 sequences are SGHRS and YFSETQ. V lost 1 base and J lost 2, with 12 bases in between. The CDR3 extends over 15 amino acids. The CDR3 coding sequence is TGCGCCAGCAGCTTGTCAGGGCGGAGGAACTATGGCTACACCTTC. Its translation: CASSLSGRRNYGYTF.

Comments on this clonotype: Just one base apart from a much larger clone, this may be a read error. V is TRBV5-1 and J is TRBJ2-7; D may be TRBD1 (5 bases). The ends were cut back, 0 bases at V and 5 bases at J, with 12 bases in the middle. CDR3 size: 14 residues. Germline assignment: CDR1 SGHRS and CDR2 YFSETQ. DNA of the CDR3: TGCGCCAGCAGCTTGGCCAGCAGGGCGGACGAGCAGTACTTC. As protein: CASSLASRADEQYF. The whole variable domain, filled in from reference TRBV5-1 and TRBJ2-7, reads KAGVTQTPRYLIKTRGQQVTLSCSPISGHRSVSWYQQTPGQGLQFLFEYFSETQRNKGNFPGRFSGRQFSNSRSEMNVSTLELGDSALYLCASSLASRADEQYFGPGTRLTVT.

This clonotype occurred many times. V is TRBV18 and J is TRBJ2-1; D uncertain. The germline V gene has CDR1 KGHSH and CDR2 LQKENI. The CDR3 sequence is 18 residues long. Trimming cost V 0 bases and J 5 bases, with 20 bases left between them. The CDR3, as DNA: TGTGCCAGCTCACCACCCCTATCAACTTGGGGTCATGACAATGAGCAGTTCTTC. Translated, it gives CASSPPLSTWGHDNEQFF.

This clonotype was counted between two and nine times. The V call is TRBV18, the J call TRBJ1-6; no reliable D call. The V gene lost 3 bases and the J gene lost 7 bases, with 10 bases spanning the gap. The CDR3 has 14 amino acids. Germline V lookup: CDR1 KGHSH, CDR2 LQKENI. CDR3 bases: TGTGCCAGCTCACCTAATACGGGAAATTCACCCCTCCACTTT. Translated, it gives CASSPNTGNSPLHF.

Of note for this clonotype: This CDR3 is missing its conserved last phenylalanine or tryptophan, likely due to a read error. The genes are TRBV9 and TRBJ1-1, with D perhaps TRBD1 (5 bases). V was clipped by 0 bases and J by 2 bases, with 11 bases between them. The germline gives CDR1 SGDLS, CDR2 YYNGEE. This CDR3 has 15 amino acids. The CDR3 region is CASSVVWGGNTEAFS. The DNA for the CDR3 is TGTGCCAGCAGCGTAGTATGGGGGGGAAACACTGAAGCTTTCTCT.

This chain uses TRBV7-6 with TRBJ2-1; 9 bases are a match to TRBD1. The CDR3 spans 15 residues. V was pared by 8 bases and J by 6 bases, with 11 bases of the junction left unmatched. CDR1 is SGHVS, CDR2 FNYEAQ, per germline. CDR3 region: CASGLGTGYSNEQFF. CDR3 sequence (DNA): TGTGCCAGCGGTCTAGGGACAGGGTATTCCAATGAGCAGTTCTTC.

The J gene is TRBJ1-4, the V gene TRBV2; 7 bases are a match to TRBD1. The CDR3 is 12 residues long. Per the germline V gene, CDR1 is SNHLY and CDR2 is FYNNEI. With V trimmed by 6 bases and J by 5 bases, 0 bases remained unmatched. The CDR3 reads CASRQGNEKLFF. The CDR3, as DNA: TGTGCCAGCAGACAGGGGAATGAAAAACTGTTTTTT.

This chain connects TRBV7-2 to TRBJ2-1; unclear D gene. The CDR3 sequence is 15 residues long. Between the trimmed V and J ends, which lost 1 base and 0 bases, there was a span of 7 bases. The V gene's germline CDR1 is SGHTA and CDR2 FQGNSA. CDR3 nucleotide sequence: TGTGCCAGCAGCTTAGGCACTGACTCCTACAATGAGCAGTTCTTC. Translating gives CASSLGTDSYNEQFF. The whole variable domain, remainder taken from reference TRBV7-2 and TRBJ2-1, is GAGVSQSPSNKVTEKGKDVELRCDPISGHTALYWYRQSLGQGLEFLIYFQGNSAPDKSGLPSDRFSAERTGGSVSTLTIQRTQQEDSAVYLCASSLGTDSYNEQFFGPGTRLTVL.

This clonotype was recorded many times. The CDR3: CASSLAGGSYNEQFF. In nucleotides, the CDR3 is TGTGCCAGCAGTTTGGCAGGGGGCTCCTACAATGAGCAGTTCTTC. The V gene is TRBV12-3 or TRBV12-4, the J gene TRBJ2-1; 7 bases are shared with TRBD1. Unmatched junction bases numbered 2, after V lost 3 bases and J lost 0 bases. This CDR3 has 15 residues.

This clonotype was counted only a few times. The chain couples TRBV29-1 to TRBJ1-1; the D is unclear. Per germline, CDR1 SQVTM and CDR2 ANQGSEA. V dropped 7 bases and J dropped 0 bases, with 12 bases sitting between them. The CDR3 length is 13 residues. The CDR3 DNA reads as TGCAGCGCCAAAATAGGGATGAACACTGAAGCTTTCTTT. Translating it yields CSAKIGMNTEAFF.

At least ten counts were recorded for this clonotype. V usage is TRBV7-2 and J usage is TRBJ2-1, with 9 bases that match TRBD2. Germline V gene data show CDR1 as SGHTA and CDR2 as FQGNSA. V lost 3 bases and J lost 2; bases outside the gene matches: 2. The CDR3 sequence is 15 residues long. The CDR3 region has the DNA TGTGCCAGCAGCTTGACTAGCGGAGCCTACAATGAGCAGTTCTTC. This sequence encodes CASSLTSGAYNEQFF.

This clonotype appeared many times. This chain links TRBV9 with TRBJ1-3; D gene unclear. In germline, CDR1 is SGDLS, CDR2 YYNGEE. V shed 0 bases and J shed 2 bases, with 0 bases lying between them. This CDR3 is 12 amino acids long. The DNA for the CDR3 is TGTGCCAGCAGCGTAGCTGGAAACACCATATATTTT. It is translated as CASSVAGNTIYF.

On this clonotype: This may arise from a read error, as a much more abundant clone is one base away. J is TRBJ2-7 and V is TRBV6-1; tentatively, D is TRBD2 (5 bases). Looked up from germline, CDR1 is MNHNS and CDR2 is SASEGT. CDR3 length: 14 residues. V dropped 9 bases and J dropped 1 base, with 16 bases sitting between them. Written as DNA, the CDR3 is TGTGCCAGTAGAGTCGGGGAGTTGTCCTACGAGCAGTACTTC. It yields the protein CASRVGELSYEQYF.

Many counts were recorded for this clonotype. This chain connects TRBV4-1 to TRBJ1-6; maybe TRBD1 (6 bases). Per the germline V gene, CDR1 is MGHRA and CDR2 is YSYEKL. The germline V and J ends were trimmed by 4 bases and 7 bases, with 11 bases remaining between them. The CDR3 extends over 14 amino acids. As DNA, the CDR3 is TGCGCCAGCAGCCCCCCAACAGGGAATTCACCCCTCCACTTT. This encodes CASSPPTGNSPLHF.

The rearrangement joins TRBV6-5 to TRBJ2-2, with TRBD2 identical over 9 bases. This CDR3 region has 15 residues. J was trimmed by 4 bases and V by 6 bases; bases with no gene match: 6. The germline gives CDR1 MNHEY, CDR2 SVGAGI. This CDR3 is CASRDGLATTGELFF. DNA for the CDR3: TGTGCCAGCAGGGACGGACTAGCGACCACCGGGGAGCTGTTTTTT.

This clonotype occurred once. The chain employs TRBV7-9 and TRBJ1-5, with D unresolved. V lost 3 bases and J 12 bases, leaving 9 bases between the germline ends. The CDR3 length is 11 residues. Germline V CDR1 and CDR2: SEHNR, FQNEAQ (reference sequence). In DNA, the CDR3 is TGTGCCAGCAGCTTGGGAGAACGCCAGCATTTT. It codes for CASSLGERQHF.

This clonotype was picked up a small number of times. V is TRBV12-3 or TRBV12-4 and J is TRBJ2-4; D possibly uses TRBD1 or TRBD2 (6 bases each). This CDR3 is built from 17 residues. The V end lost 8 bases, the J end lost 0 bases, and 20 bases lay between the germline ends. CDR3 DNA: TGTGCCAGCTTTGTCAAAAGGGGGGTACTAGCCAAAAACATTCAGTACTTC. Protein sequence: CASFVKRGVLAKNIQYF.

The chain combines TRBV10-2 with TRBJ1-2, with D perhaps matching TRBD1 (5 bases). Trimming shortened V by 10 bases and J by 2 bases, and 8 bases separated the two germline ends. Germline V CDR1 and CDR2: WSHSY, SAAADI. This CDR3 contains 11 residues. The CDR3 coding sequence is TGCGCCATCAGGGAGAACTATGGCTACACCTTC. Translation gives CAIRENYGYTF.

This clonotype has just a few counts. The rearrangement joins TRBV6-5 to TRBJ1-2; 7 bases agree with TRBD1. Germline CDR1 MNHEY, CDR2 SVGAGI. The J segment lost 7 bases and the V segment lost 7 bases, leaving 6 bases of the junction unmatched. There are 12 residues in the CDR3. CDR3 DNA: TGTGCCAGCACTCAACAGGGGTCTGGCTACACCTTC. Residues: CASTQQGSGYTF.

Worth noting for this clonotype: Without the conserved terminal phenylalanine or tryptophan, this CDR3 likely stems from a read error. The J gene is TRBJ2-2, the V gene TRBV28; perhaps TRBD2 as D (5 bases). The ends were cut back, 8 bases at V and 1 base at J, with 8 bases in the middle. In germline, CDR1 is MDHEN, CDR2 SYDVKM. The CDR3 spans 13 residues. DNA of the CDR3: TGTGCCAGCTTCCGGGAGAACACCGGGGAGCTGTTTTAT. It encodes CASFRENTGELFY.

The genes are TRBV5-1 and TRBJ1-4; TRBD1 aligns across 7 bases. Germline values: CDR1 SGHRS, CDR2 YFSETQ. The CDR3 covers 15 residues. Losses at the gene ends were 3 bases for V and 6 bases for J; bases not matched to a gene: 8. CDR3 in DNA: TGCGCCAGCAGCTCCTCAGGGACAGAGGATGAAAAACTGTTTTTT. Translation: CASSSSGTEDEKLFF.

This clonotype was counted only a few times. This chain links TRBV5-1 with TRBJ2-4; D gene uncertain. Germline values: CDR1 SGHRS, CDR2 YFSETQ. V dropped 0 bases and J dropped 9 bases, with 10 bases sitting between them. This CDR3 spans 13 amino acids. CDR3: CASSLATETIQYF. The CDR3 DNA reads TGCGCCAGCAGCTTGGCTACAGAAACCATTCAGTACTTC. The variable domain in full, completed from reference TRBV5-1 and TRBJ2-4, reads KAGVTQTPRYLIKTRGQQVTLSCSPISGHRSVSWYQQTPGQGLQFLFEYFSETQRNKGNFPGRFSGRQFSNSRSEMNVSTLELGDSALYLCASSLATETIQYFGAGTRLSVL.

The chain recombines TRBV25-1 with TRBJ2-7; the D gene is possibly TRBD1 (6 bases). This CDR3 contains 13 residues. CDR1 is MGHDK, CDR2 SYGVNS, per germline. V lost 8 bases, J lost 1 base, and 12 bases lay in between. In DNA, the CDR3 is TGTGCCAGCGGGGGACACCTATCCTACGAGCAGTACTTC. Amino acids: CASGGHLSYEQYF.

Of note for this clonotype: Being one base from a much bigger clone, this may be a read error. V usage is TRBV5-1 and J usage is TRBJ2-1; TRBD2 matches at 8 bases. Germline lookup yields CDR1 SGHRS and CDR2 YFSETQ. The length of the CDR3 is 15 residues. After removal of 7 bases from V and 15 bases from J, the junction contained 21 bases not matched to a gene. In nucleotides, the CDR3 is TGCGCCAGCTGCTCGGAGGCTAGCTACGGGAGGGCAGTGTTCTTC. Protein: CASCSEASYGRAVFF.

This clonotype showed up just a few times. One junction end disagrees with the germline gene, perhaps due to a read error. V gene TRBV24-1 combines with J gene TRBJ1-2; TRBD1 might be the D (5 bases). Germline CDR1 KGHDR, CDR2 SFDVKD. The CDR3 has 14 amino acids. In DNA form, the CDR3 reads TGTGCCACCAGTGATTCCGGGACGGACTATGGCTGCACCTTC. Translating it yields CATSDSGTDYGCTF.

This clonotype has a count of ten or more. The chain links TRBV20-1 to TRBJ1-5; D gene ambiguous. Between the trimmed V and J ends, which lost 5 bases and 5 bases, there was a span of 13 bases. The CDR3 is made up of 13 amino acids. Germline V gene data show CDR1 as DFQATT and CDR2 as SNEGSKA (reference sequence). DNA of the CDR3: TGCAGTGCTTATAGGGATCCCCATCAGCCCCAGCATTTT. This encodes CSAYRDPHQPQHF.

This clonotype was counted many times. V and J are TRBV6-5 and TRBJ1-2; D gene uncertain. Trimming took off 2 bases at V and 2 bases at J, with 6 bases between the two ends. The CDR3 covers 13 residues. Germline V gene lookup returns CDR1 MNHEY and CDR2 SVGAGI. CDR3 nucleotides: TGTGCCAGCAGTTACGCCGCCAACTATGGCTACACCTTC. Encoded protein: CASSYAANYGYTF.